The sequence of this T cell receptor (beta chain) was determined in a study of blood T cell repertoires in COVID-19. Overall study: PBMCs, B-cell-depleted T cells, or T cells provided the cDNA or gDNA that made up the material.

Per the original data handling: The assay estimated nucleated cells by amplifying reference gene primers. The data were produced by immunoSEQ multiplex PCR, yet TCRdb's version contains in-frame clones alone and is incomplete. The V and J calls and clone size are taken from that table; D and trimming were inferred from the DNA. The table includes some 200,000 clones, roughly 80% detected once. Participants were aged about 18 to 100 years, lived in over 20 US areas, and enrolled virtually. Cohorts were based on clinical histories the participants reported. V lost 0 bases and J 4 bases, leaving 7 bases between the germline ends. CDR1 and CDR2 (germline): SGHAT, FQNNGV. The CDR3 has 14 residues.

The chain couples TRBV11-2 to TRBJ1-3; D gene uncertain. The sequence was obtained from a woman in her thirties or forties with acute COVID-19. The sequencing input was PBMCs or T cells enriched from blood (not recorded which). CDR3 loop: CASSLELLGNTIYF. CDR3 DNA: TGTGCCAGCAGCTTAGAGTTACTGGGAAACACCATATATTTT. Drawing the rest from reference TRBV11-2 and TRBJ1-3, the complete variable domain is EAGVAQSPRYKIIEKRQSVAFWCNPISGHATLYWYQQILGQGPKLLIQFQNNGVVDDSQLPKDRFSAERLKGVDSTLKIQPAKLEDSAVYLCASSLELLGNTIYFGEGSWLTVV.